This T cell receptor (beta chain) is from a study of identical twins. TCRdb passed the 5' RACE reads through MiXCR, listing each CDR3 protein once. The sample lists under 350,000 distinct CDR3 sequences; roughly 10% were seen once. Study outcomes and limitations: Abundant beta clonotypes from cord blood had fewer insertions, unlike memory repertoires, which showed none. Invariant cells of the MAIT and iNKT types might have partly distorted the zero-insertion analyses. In monozygotic twins, models underestimated the sharing of out-of-frame TCR alpha. Beta out-of-frame sequences showed weaker excess sharing between twins.

Regarding this clonotype: Its antigen is not known.

Trimming removed 2 bases from V and 4 bases from J; junction bases left unmatched: 6. The CDR3 contains 15 residues. Germline V gene lookup returns CDR1 SGHTA and CDR2 FQGNSA. These same records also appear under a second study, on yellow fever vaccine responses in identical twins.

Sequences were obtained from CD8+ T cells sorted from blood. This receptor was identified in a woman in her late teens or twenties in good health. J is TRBJ2-7 and V is TRBV7-2, with TRBD1 matching 9 bases. Here the CDR3 reads CASSLTQTGGYEQYF. The CDR3 nucleotides read TGTGCCAGCAGCTTAACTCAGACAGGGGGATACGAGCAGTACTTC.